This T cell receptor (beta chain) was obtained from a study of beta chain features in type 1 diabetes. The investigators reverse transcribed all of the isolated RNA, so they sequenced expressed TCRB transcripts. The assay was immunoSEQ multiplex PCR, and TCRdb's table has in-frame clones only and misses some. Of a few hundred thousand clones in the sample, approximately 28% were seen once. Study findings and constraints: Resolution of whether HLA type affects TCRB rearrangement was not achieved here.

Trimming took off 5 bases at V and 0 bases at J, with 26 bases between the two ends. There are 19 residues in the CDR3. Looked up from germline, CDR1 is SEHNR and CDR2 is FQNEAQ (reference sequence). Worth noting for this clone: Its antigen remains unknown.

Based on CD45RO/CCR7/CD25/CD127/CD95/CD27, CD4+ regulatory, stem cell-like memory, naive and central memory cells were sorted. The clonotype was recovered from a man younger than 30 in good health. The V call is TRBV7-9, the J call TRBJ2-7; maybe TRBD1 (6 bases). Sequencing input: naive CD4+ T cells from blood. The CDR3 DNA follows: TGTGCCAGCAGCCCCCAACACCCGTGGACAGCCGAGAGCTCCTACGAGCAGTACTTC. Its protein product is CASSPQHPWTAESSYEQYF.